These 15 T cell receptor beta chains share one sample of origin, sequenced in a study of blood T cells in healthy people across ages (dated by TCRdb to the mid-2010s). Receptor libraries were prepared by 5' RACE. These reads were obtained on an Illumina HiSeq 2500. A second PCR of about 7 to 12 cycles was performed with a sample-barcoded 5' primer and a J-beta primer mix. TCRdb trimmed the raw reads at Q25, called clones with MiXCR and kept productive beta chains. Under each unique CDR3 protein, matching rows form one entry showing the most common genes and DNA. The sample table holds over a million distinct CDR3 sequences, of which 35% to 55% were seen once. Of the sample, around 18% is held by the ten largest clones. The sample was blood. Receptor source: a woman in her sixties or seventies in good health.

This clonotype was recorded once. The junction departs from the called germline gene at one end, perhaps through a read error. V and J are TRBV29-1 and TRBJ2-7; D ambiguous. Germline CDR1 and CDR2: SQVTM and ANQGSEA. The CDR3 has 15 amino acids. CDR3 sequence: CRVENPDGPFYEQYF. DNA of the CDR3: TGCCGCGTTGAAAACCCGGACGGGCCTTTCTACGAGCAGTACTTC.

The chain employs TRBV27 and TRBJ2-5; the D gene is possibly TRBD1 (6 bases). The length of the CDR3 is 13 residues. V was clipped by 2 bases and J by 11 bases, with 15 bases between them. CDR1 and CDR2 (germline): MNHEY, SMNVEV (reference sequence). CDR3 nucleotide sequence: TGTGCCAGCAGTTTAAAGGGACAATCAAAGCAGTACTTC. This gives the protein CASSLKGQSKQYF.

The chain employs TRBV2 and TRBJ2-7, with no clear D. This CDR3 comprises 13 residues. Between the trimmed V and J ends, which lost 7 bases and 7 bases, there was a span of 17 bases. Germline assignment: CDR1 SNHLY and CDR2 FYNNEI. CDR3 in DNA: TGTGCCAGCACCGTATCAAGCGTACCAGAGCAGTACTTC. Translation gives CASTVSSVPEQYF.

The genes are TRBV7-8 and TRBJ2-1; TRBD1 agrees at 11 bases. CDR1 SGHVS and CDR2 FQNEAQ come from the germline V gene. This CDR3 is 14 amino acids long. Trimming at V came to 5 bases and at J to 8 bases, leaving 5 bases not matched to a gene. This CDR3 is CASSLDRGLDEQFF. In DNA form, the CDR3 reads TGTGCCAGCAGCCTGGACAGGGGGCTCGATGAGCAGTTCTTC.

This clonotype was seen more than once but under ten times. The chain carries TRBV7-2 and TRBJ2-7, with D maybe TRBD2 (5 bases). This CDR3 contains 13 residues. Germline V gene data show CDR1 as SGHTA and CDR2 as FQGNSA. Trimming took 5 bases from V and 4 from J, leaving 12 bases between them. The CDR3 sequence is CASSPFGGYEQYF. DNA of the CDR3: TGTGCCAGCAGCCCCTTTGGCGGGTACGAGCAGTACTTC.

This clonotype was detected a few times. The chain couples TRBV29-1 to TRBJ2-5, with D maybe TRBD2 (6 bases). Deletions cut 5 bases from V and 5 bases from J, with 12 bases between. There are 12 residues in the CDR3. Germline CDR1 and CDR2: SQVTM and ANQGSEA. The CDR3: CSVTQEGETQYF. The CDR3 DNA is TGCAGCGTTACACAGGAGGGCGAGACCCAGTACTTC.

This clonotype has ten or more counts. This chain uses TRBV10-3 with TRBJ2-1; TRBD2 matches at 8 bases. Germline CDR1 reads ENHRY; CDR2 reads SYGVKD. This CDR3 region has 13 residues. Losses at the gene ends were 3 bases for V and 14 bases for J; bases not matched to a gene: 9. In nucleotides, the CDR3 is TGTGCCATCAGTGATTTGGGCGGGAGGATCGAGTTCTTC. It codes for CAISDLGGRIEFF.

V is TRBV9 and J is TRBJ2-7, with D tentatively TRBD2 (6 bases). Looked up from germline, CDR1 is SGDLS and CDR2 is YYNGEE. V shed 0 bases and J shed 1 base, with 23 bases lying between them. CDR3 length equals 19 residues. CDR3 sequence reads: CASSVESGVEGAGSYEQYF. Here the CDR3 DNA reads TGTGCCAGCAGCGTAGAGAGTGGGGTTGAGGGAGCGGGTTCCTACGAGCAGTACTTC.

The genes are TRBV12-3 or TRBV12-4 and TRBJ1-2; TRBD1 matches at 7 bases. The CDR3 totals 14 residues. V was clipped by 4 bases and J by 7 bases; unmatched bases: 9. This CDR3 reads CASSSGRGSRGYTF. The CDR3 coding sequence is TGTGCCAGCAGTTCAGGCAGGGGGTCGCGTGGCTACACCTTC.

The rearrangement uses TRBV2 and TRBJ1-2; 9 bases agree with TRBD1. This CDR3 has 14 residues. Germline V lookup: CDR1 SNHLY, CDR2 FYNNEI. The V and J ends lost 6 bases and 4 bases, in that order; junction bases with no gene match: 6. CDR3 region: CASRYTGGAYGYTF. CDR3 nucleotides: TGTGCCAGCAGATATACAGGGGGCGCCTATGGCTACACCTTC. Filled out from reference TRBV2 and TRBJ1-2, the complete variable domain reads EPEVTQTPSHQVTQMGQEVILRCVPISNHLYFYWYRQILGQKVEFLVSFYNNEISEKSEIFDDQFSVERPDGSNFTLKIRSTKLEDSAMYFCASRYTGGAYGYTFGSGTRLTVV.

The CDR3: CASYTDSNQPQHF. DNA of the CDR3: TGTGCCAGCTACACAGACAGCAATCAGCCCCAGCATTTT. The rearrangement uses TRBV6-1 and TRBJ1-5; D unclear. CDR3 length equals 13 residues. Trimming pared 8 bases from V and 1 base from J, leaving 9 bases between. In germline, CDR1 is MNHNS, CDR2 SASEGT.

The V gene is TRBV9, the J gene TRBJ1-3; D possibly corresponds to TRBD1 (5 bases). Germline assignment: CDR1 SGDLS and CDR2 YYNGEE. CDR3 length equals 15 residues. Trimming left V 4 bases short and J 4 bases short, with 15 bases between. The CDR3 reads CASSTTGTQGNTIYF. As DNA, the CDR3 is TGTGCCAGCAGCACGACCGGGACCCAGGGAAACACCATATATTTT.

This clonotype was seen a handful of times. This chain joins TRBV5-1 and TRBJ2-3; 10 bases map to TRBD2. CDR1 and CDR2 from the germline V gene are SGHRS and YFSETQ. The CDR3 has 19 amino acids. V shed 5 bases and J 2 bases; nucleotides not matched to a gene: 17. The CDR3 coding sequence is TGCGCCAGCAGGGCTAGCGGGAGTGGAGTCCATCCCTCCACAGATACGCAGTATTTT. Its translation is CASRASGSGVHPSTDTQYF.

The V gene is TRBV27, the J gene TRBJ2-3; 12 nucleotides match TRBD2. The V segment lost 8 bases and the J segment 7 bases; nucleotides outside the gene matches: 10. The CDR3 covers 15 residues. Germline CDR1 is MNHEY and CDR2 is SMNVEV (reference sequence). CDR3 in DNA: TGTGCCAGCTGTTCGCTAGCGGGAGGGCGGAATACGCAGTATTTT. This encodes CASCSLAGGRNTQYF.

In this sample, this clonotype turned up many times. The chain joins TRBV2 to TRBJ1-2; D is ambiguous. Deletions cut 8 bases from V and 8 bases from J, with 18 bases between. From germline, CDR1 is SNHLY and CDR2 FYNNEI. The CDR3 consists of 13 residues. Here the CDR3 reads CASPRATADGYTF. CDR3 in DNA: TGTGCCAGCCCCCGGGCCACCGCCGACGGCTACACCTTC.